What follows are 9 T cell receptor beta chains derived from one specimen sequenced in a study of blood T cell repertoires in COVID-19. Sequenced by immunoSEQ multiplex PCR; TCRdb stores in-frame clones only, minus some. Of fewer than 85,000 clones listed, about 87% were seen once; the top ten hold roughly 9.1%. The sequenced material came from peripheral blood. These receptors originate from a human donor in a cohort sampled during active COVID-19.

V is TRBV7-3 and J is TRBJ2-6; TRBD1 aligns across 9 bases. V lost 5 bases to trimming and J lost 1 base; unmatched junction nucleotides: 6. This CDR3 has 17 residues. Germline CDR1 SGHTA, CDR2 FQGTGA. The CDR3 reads CASSPGQGISGANVLTF. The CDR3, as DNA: TGTGCCAGCAGCCCGGGACAGGGAATTTCTGGGGCCAACGTCCTGACTTTC. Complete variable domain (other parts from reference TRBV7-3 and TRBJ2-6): GAGVSQTPSNKVTEKGKYVELRCDPISGHTALYWYRQSLGQGPEFLIYFQGTGAADDSGLPNDRFFAVRPEGSVSTLKIQRTERGDSAVYLCASSPGQGISGANVLTFGAGSRLTVL.

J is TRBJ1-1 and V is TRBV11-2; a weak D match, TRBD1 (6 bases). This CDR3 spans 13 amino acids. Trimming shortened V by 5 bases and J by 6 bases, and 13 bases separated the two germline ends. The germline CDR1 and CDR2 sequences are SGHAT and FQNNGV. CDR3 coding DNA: TGTGCCAGCAGCCCAGCGGGGGGGCCTGAAGCTTTCTTT. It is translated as CASSPAGGPEAFF.

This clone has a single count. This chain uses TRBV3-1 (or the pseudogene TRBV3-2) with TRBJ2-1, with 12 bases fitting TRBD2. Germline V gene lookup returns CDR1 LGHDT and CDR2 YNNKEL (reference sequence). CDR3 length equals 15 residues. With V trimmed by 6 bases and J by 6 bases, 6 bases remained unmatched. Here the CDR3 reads CASSPRTSGVNEQFF. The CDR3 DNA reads TGTGCCAGCAGTCCAAGGACTAGCGGGGTCAATGAGCAGTTCTTC.

CDR3 protein: CASSQDNLAGGPSEQFF. DNA for the CDR3: TGCGCCAGCAGCCAAGACAACCTAGCGGGAGGGCCAAGTGAGCAGTTCTTC. The chain joins TRBV4-1 to TRBJ2-1; 12 bases map to TRBD2. This CDR3 spans 17 amino acids. Germline assignment: CDR1 MGHRA and CDR2 YSYEKL. The V and J ends lost 0 bases and 9 bases, in that order; junction bases with no gene match: 9.

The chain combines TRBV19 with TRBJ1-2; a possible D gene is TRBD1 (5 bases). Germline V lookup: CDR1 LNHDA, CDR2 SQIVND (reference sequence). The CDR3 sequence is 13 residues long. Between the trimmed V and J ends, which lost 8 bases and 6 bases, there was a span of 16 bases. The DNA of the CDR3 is TGTGCCAGTTCTGGGGGGATGAGACATGGCTACACCTTC. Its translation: CASSGGMRHGYTF.

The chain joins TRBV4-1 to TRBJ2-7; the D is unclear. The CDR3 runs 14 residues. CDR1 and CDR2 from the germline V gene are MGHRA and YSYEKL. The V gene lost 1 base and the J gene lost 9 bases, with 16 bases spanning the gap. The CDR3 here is CASSQVATSGVQYF. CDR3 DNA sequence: TGCGCCAGCAGCCAAGTGGCCACCAGTGGAGTGCAGTACTTC.

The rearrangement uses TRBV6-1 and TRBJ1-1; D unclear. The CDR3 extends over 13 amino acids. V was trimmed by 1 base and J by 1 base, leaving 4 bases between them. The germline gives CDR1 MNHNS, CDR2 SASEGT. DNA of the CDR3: TGTGCCAGCAGTGAAGGTCGGAACACTGAAGCTTTCTTT. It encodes CASSEGRNTEAFF.

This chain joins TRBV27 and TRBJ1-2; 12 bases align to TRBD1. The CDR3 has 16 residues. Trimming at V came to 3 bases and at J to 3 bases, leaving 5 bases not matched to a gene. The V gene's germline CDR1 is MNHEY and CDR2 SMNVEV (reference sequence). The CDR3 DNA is TGTGCCAGCAGTTTTTCCGGGACAGGGGGCTACTATGGCTACACCTTC. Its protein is CASSFSGTGGYYGYTF.

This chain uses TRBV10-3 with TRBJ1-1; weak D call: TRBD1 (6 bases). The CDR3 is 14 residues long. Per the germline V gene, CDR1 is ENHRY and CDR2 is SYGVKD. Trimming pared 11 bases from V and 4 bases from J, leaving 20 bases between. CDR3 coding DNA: TGTGCCGCCTTAGGGGGTCGGTCTACCACTGAAGCTTTCTTT. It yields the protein CAALGGRSTTEAFF.